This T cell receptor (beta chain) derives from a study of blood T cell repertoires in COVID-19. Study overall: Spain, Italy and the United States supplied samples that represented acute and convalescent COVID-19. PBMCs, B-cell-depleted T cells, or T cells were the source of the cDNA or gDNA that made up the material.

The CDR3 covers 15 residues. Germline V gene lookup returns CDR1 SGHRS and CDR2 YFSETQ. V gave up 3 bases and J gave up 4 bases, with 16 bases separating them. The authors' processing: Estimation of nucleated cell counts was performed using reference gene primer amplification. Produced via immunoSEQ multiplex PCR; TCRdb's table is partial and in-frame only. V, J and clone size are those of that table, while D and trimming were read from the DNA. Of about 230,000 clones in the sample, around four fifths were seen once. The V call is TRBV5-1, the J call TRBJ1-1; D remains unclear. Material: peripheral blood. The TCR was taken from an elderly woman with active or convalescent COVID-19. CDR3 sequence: CASSSLLRLGTEAFF. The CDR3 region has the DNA TGCGCCAGCAGCTCACTTTTGAGGCTGGGCACTGAAGCTTTCTTT.